Reported below is one T cell receptor beta chain. Clones were read by immunoSEQ multiplex PCR, and TCRdb kept only the in-frame ones, dropping some. The repertoire holds 95,000 to 100,000 clones, with 95% to 96% as singletons. The CDR3 is 16 amino acids. In germline, CDR1 is SGHNT, CDR2 YYREEE (reference sequence). V lost 5 bases, J lost 4 bases, and 14 bases stayed unmatched. This sample is drawn from a study of technical replicates of blood from a handful of donors. The sequenced sample consisted of T cells isolated from PBMCs. This clonotype was obtained from a human donor in good health. The V call is TRBV5-4, the J call TRBJ1-1, with 7 positions matching TRBD1. The CDR3 protein is CASRDRTGAGGTEAFF. Written as DNA, the CDR3 is TGTGCCAGCAGGGACAGGACCGGAGCTGGTGGCACTGAAGCTTTCTTT.